The 4 T cell receptor beta chains given below trace back to one sample, sequenced in a study of T cells after yellow fever vaccination. Each CDR3 protein gets one entry after TCRdb re-called the 5' RACE reads with MiXCR. The sample has more than 200,000 distinct CDR3 sequences, 3.6% seen once. Sample: PBMCs, taken 15 days after the yellow fever booster vaccination. The receptors come from a man between 18 and 35 years old who received the YFV17D yellow fever vaccine.

This clonotype was seen ten or more times. V is TRBV9 and J is TRBJ2-2, with D possibly TRBD1 on 6 matching bases. Germline V gene lookup returns CDR1 SGDLS and CDR2 YYNGEE. CDR3 length equals 14 residues. Trimming removed 8 bases at V and 2 bases at J, with 13 bases between. CDR3 coding DNA: TGTGCCAGTTCAGGGGTTCAAAACACCGGGGAGCTGTTTTTT. Translating it yields CASSGVQNTGELFF.

This clonotype was detected ten times or more. CDR3 residues: CASRSTSFGGRTDTQYF. CDR3 nucleotide sequence: TGTGCCAGCAGATCAACCTCATTCGGGGGCCGTACAGATACGCAGTATTTT. The V and J genes are TRBV6-5 and TRBJ2-3; D is perhaps TRBD1 or TRBD2 (6 bases each). The germline V and J ends were trimmed by 6 bases and 3 bases, with 22 bases remaining between them. Per germline, CDR1 MNHEY and CDR2 SVGAGI. The length of the CDR3 is 17 residues.

This clonotype was recorded many times. The chain uses TRBV11-2 and TRBJ2-3; D may be TRBD1 (6 bases). The V and J ends lost 5 bases and 3 bases respectively, with 9 bases between them. Germline V gene lookup returns CDR1 SGHAT and CDR2 FQNNGV. The CDR3 is 13 amino acids. CDR3 coding DNA: TGTGCCAGCAGCCCAGGGGTAACAGATACGCAGTATTTT. This translates into CASSPGVTDTQYF.

This clonotype appeared many times. CDR3 sequence (DNA): TGCAGTGCGGCCCAAGACAGGGCAAATTCACCCCTCCACTTT. This translates into CSAAQDRANSPLHF. The V call is TRBV20-1, the J call TRBJ1-6, with 7 bases identical to TRBD1. The CDR3 has 14 residues. Unmatched junction bases numbered 9, after V lost 6 bases and J lost 7 bases. The V gene's germline CDR1 is DFQATT and CDR2 SNEGSKA (reference sequence).